The 7 T cell receptor beta chains presented below share a single source sample, sequenced in a study of blood T cells in healthy people across ages. Primers used in a second PCR of about 7 to 12 cycles were a sample-barcoded 5' primer and a J-beta primer mix. From the 5' RACE reads, TCRdb called clonotypes with MiXCR, one entry per CDR3 protein. In the table there are 800,000 or so distinct CDR3 sequences, around 45% of which are singletons. The sample comprised blood. These receptors were obtained from a man older than 75 in good health.

Comment on this clonotype: A junction end diverges from the germline sequence, so it may reflect a read error. The genes are TRBV28 and TRBJ2-7; 7 positions agree with TRBD1. The germline CDR1 and CDR2 sequences are MDHEN and SYDVKM. The CDR3 extends over 15 amino acids. The CDR3 reads CASRVNRGPAYEHYF. In DNA form, the CDR3 reads TGTGCCAGCAGGGTTAACAGGGGACCGGCCTACGAGCATTACTTC. The full variable domain, rest sourced from reference TRBV28 and TRBJ2-7, is DVKVTQSSRYLVKRTGEKVFLECVQDMDHENMFWYRQDPGLGLRLIYFSYDVKMKEKGDIPEGYSVSREKKERFSLILESASTNQTSMYLCASRVNRGPAYEHYFGPGTRLTVT.

V gene TRBV27 combines with J gene TRBJ2-1, with TRBD1 matching over 10 bases. Germline V gene lookup returns CDR1 MNHEY and CDR2 SMNVEV (reference sequence). Germline trimming cut 3 bases from V and 6 bases from J; bases unmatched to any gene: 8. This CDR3 spans 16 amino acids. In DNA form, the CDR3 reads TGTGCCAGCAGTTTTACGGGGACAGGGGTCTTCAATGAGCAGTTCTTC. Amino acid sequence: CASSFTGTGVFNEQFF.

The chain is built from TRBV5-1 and TRBJ2-7; D tentatively reads TRBD1 or TRBD2 (5 bases each). V lost 4 bases, J lost 2 bases, and 13 bases lay in between. Per the germline V gene, CDR1 is SGHRS and CDR2 is YFSETQ. The CDR3 sequence is 14 residues long. The CDR3 bases are TGCGCCAGCAGCGTCCGGGACGGGGCCTACGAGCAGTACTTC. Amino acid sequence: CASSVRDGAYEQYF. The complete variable domain, with remaining parts taken from reference TRBV5-1 and TRBJ2-7, reads KAGVTQTPRYLIKTRGQQVTLSCSPISGHRSVSWYQQTPGQGLQFLFEYFSETQRNKGNFPGRFSGRQFSNSRSEMNVSTLELGDSALYLCASSVRDGAYEQYFGPGTRLTVT.

In its sample, this clonotype was seen a few times. This rearrangement joins TRBV29-1 to TRBJ2-6; D is unclear. Trimming took 1 base from V and 4 from J, leaving 5 bases between them. Per the germline V gene, CDR1 is SQVTM and CDR2 is ANQGSEA. The length of the CDR3 is 13 residues. The chain's CDR3 is CSVEGTGANVLTF. CDR3 sequence (DNA): TGCAGCGTTGAAGGGACCGGGGCCAACGTCCTGACTTTC.

V gene TRBV5-6 combines with J gene TRBJ2-3, with TRBD2 identical over 15 bases. The CDR3 length is 20 residues. CDR1 is SGHDT and CDR2 is YYEEEE in the germline V gene. V dropped 2 bases and J dropped 2; count of bases not matched to a gene: 12. CDR3: CASSLTGLAGGLLVTDTQYF. CDR3 bases: TGTGCCAGCAGCTTAACAGGACTAGCGGGGGGGCTACTAGTCACAGATACGCAGTATTTT.

The chain links TRBV9 to TRBJ2-3; 7 positions match TRBD1. This CDR3 comprises 16 residues. J was trimmed by 2 bases and V by 4 bases; bases with no gene match: 10. In germline, CDR1 is SGDLS, CDR2 YYNGEE. Here the CDR3 DNA reads TGTGCCAGCAGCTCGGGGACAGCGGAGATCACAGATACGCAGTATTTT. Residues: CASSSGTAEITDTQYF. Supplemented by reference TRBV9 and TRBJ2-3, the full variable domain reads DSGVTQTPKHLITATGQRVTLRCSPRSGDLSVYWYQQSLDQGLQFLIQYYNGEERAKGNILERFSAQQFPDLHSELNLSSLELGDSALYFCASSSGTAEITDTQYFGPGTRLTVL.

This clonotype has a handful of counts. The rearrangement joins TRBV4-3 to TRBJ2-3, with 12 bases aligning to TRBD2. Trimming cost V 1 base and J 7 bases; bases outside gene matches: 6. The CDR3 contains 16 residues. Germline values: CDR1 LGHNA, CDR2 YSLEER. CDR3 residues: CASSQVASGRAYTQYF. In DNA form, the CDR3 reads TGCGCCAGCAGCCAAGTGGCTAGCGGGAGGGCTTATACGCAGTATTTT.